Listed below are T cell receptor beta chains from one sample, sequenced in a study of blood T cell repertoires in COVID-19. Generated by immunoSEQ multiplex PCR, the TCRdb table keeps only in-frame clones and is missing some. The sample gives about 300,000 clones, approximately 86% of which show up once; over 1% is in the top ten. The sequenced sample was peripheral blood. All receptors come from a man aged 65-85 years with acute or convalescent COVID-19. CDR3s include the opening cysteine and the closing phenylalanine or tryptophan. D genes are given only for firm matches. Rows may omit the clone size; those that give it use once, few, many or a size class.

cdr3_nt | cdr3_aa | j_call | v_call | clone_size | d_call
TGCGCCAGCAGCCCGGGGACTAGTGGGTTCCAAGAGACCCAGTACTTC | CASSPGTSGFQETQYF | TRBJ2-5 | TRBV5-1 | NA | TRBD2
TGTGCCAGCAGCCCCACCCTAGCGGGGGGCACAGATACGCAGTATTTT | CASSPTLAGGTDTQYF | TRBJ2-3 | TRBV7-9 | NA | TRBD2
TGTGCCAGCAGCTTAGAAGCGGGGGACACCTACGAGCAGTACTTC | CASSLEAGDTYEQYF | TRBJ2-7 | TRBV7-9 | few | TRBD2
TGTGCCAGCAGCTTAGCCAGGAACTATGAAAAACTGTTTTTT | CASSLARNYEKLFF | TRBJ1-4 | TRBV7-9 | NA | NA
TGTGCCAGCAGCCACTCCTACGACATGAACTCCTACGAGCAGTACTTC | CASSHSYDMNSYEQYF | TRBJ2-7 | TRBV4-2 | NA | NA
TGTGCCAGCAGCCAAGATTGGGGGGTAGGGGAGGATGAAAAACTGTTTTTT | CASSQDWGVGEDEKLFF | TRBJ1-4 | TRBV3-1/TRBV3-2 | NA | NA
TGTGCCAGCAGCCTAGGACAGGGGGCCGGGACCCAGTACTTC | CASSLGQGAGTQYF | TRBJ2-5 | TRBV11-2 | NA | TRBD1
TGCAGTGCTAGGGCCAACACTGAAGCTTTCTTT | CSARANTEAFF | TRBJ1-1 | TRBV20-1 | NA | NA
TGTGCCAGCAACACCGGGACAGGAATCTACGAGCAGTACTTC | CASNTGTGIYEQYF | TRBJ2-7 | TRBV6-5 | NA | TRBD1
TGCGCCAGCAGCCGGACTAGGACAGGGGGCCAAGAGACCCAGTACTTC | CASSRTRTGGQETQYF | TRBJ2-5 | TRBV4-1 | NA | TRBD1
TGTGCCAGCAGTCGGGACAGGGCTCTTAAAGAGACCCAGTACTTC | CASSRDRALKETQYF | TRBJ2-5 | TRBV2 | once | TRBD1
TGTGCCAGCAACCCCCTAGCGGGGTCTGGGGGGCGAGCAGATACGCAGTATTTT | CASNPLAGSGGRADTQYF | TRBJ2-3 | TRBV4-2 | once | TRBD2
TGTGCCAGCAGCCCCCAGGGGAATGAAAAACTGTTTTTT | CASSPQGNEKLFF | TRBJ1-4 | TRBV7-2 | NA | NA
TGTGCCTGGAGTGTCTTAACTTCCGGGGAGCTGTTTTTT | CAWSVLTSGELFF | TRBJ2-2 | TRBV30 | NA | NA
TGTGCCAGCAGCCAAGTTACGGGGGGAGCAGAGACCCAGTACTTC | CASSQVTGGAETQYF | TRBJ2-5 | TRBV3-1/TRBV3-2 | NA | TRBD2
TGTGCCAGCAGCTTCGGCGGGGATCCCTACAATGAGCAGTTCTTC | CASSFGGDPYNEQFF | TRBJ2-1 | TRBV5-4 | NA | NA
TGTGCCAGCAGCTTGGGACTAGCGGGGTACCAAGAGACCCAGTACTTC | CASSLGLAGYQETQYF | TRBJ2-5 | TRBV5-5 | once | TRBD2
TGTGCCAGCAGCTACAGGAGTCTGAGGAACACCGGGGAGCTGTTTTTT | CASSYRSLRNTGELFF | TRBJ2-2 | TRBV5-8 | NA | NA
TGTGCCAGCAGTGTCCCTCCGGGACAGCAGAACACCGGGGAGCTGTTTTTT | CASSVPPGQQNTGELFF | TRBJ2-2 | TRBV28 | NA | TRBD1
TGTGCCAGCAGACGTGACAGGTTGGATGGCTACACCTTC | CASRRDRLDGYTF | TRBJ1-2 | TRBV12-3/TRBV12-4 | NA | NA
TGTGCCAGCAGTTCCGCGACAGGGGGGAGAGAAAAACTGTTTTTT | CASSSATGGREKLFF | TRBJ1-4 | TRBV2 | NA | TRBD1
TGTGCCAGCTCCGTAGGACAGGGTGGAACTGAAGCTTTCTTT | CASSVGQGGTEAFF | TRBJ1-1 | TRBV18 | NA | TRBD1
TGTGCCAGCAGCCCACAGGGACAGGGGGCTTATTCACCCCTCCACTTT | CASSPQGQGAYSPLHF | TRBJ1-6 | TRBV3-1/TRBV3-2 | NA | TRBD1
TGTGCCAGTAGTGGACCACAGGGGATTACTACTGAAGCTTTCTTT | CASSGPQGITTEAFF | TRBJ1-1 | TRBV19 | NA | TRBD1
TGTGCCAGCGGCTACAGGGGGCGGGAGGAGACCCAGTACTTC | CASGYRGREETQYF | TRBJ2-5 | TRBV11-1 | NA | TRBD1
TGCGCCAGCAGCTTAAGAACTAGAGATACGCAGTATTTT | CASSLRTRDTQYF | TRBJ2-3 | TRBV5-1 | NA | NA
TGTGCCAGCAGTAGACTAGCCCAAGGCTGGGAGACCCAGTACTTC | CASSRLAQGWETQYF | TRBJ2-5 | TRBV3-1/TRBV3-2 | NA | TRBD2